A single sample is the source of the 24 T cell receptor beta chains below, sequenced in a study of post-analysis software for immune sequencing data. Study-wide results and limits: In patients, about five TRBV segments were more frequent than in controls, with TRBV5-6, TRBV5-1 and TRBV20-1 among them.

Prepared TCR beta cDNA libraries contained unique molecular identifiers. TCRdb reprocessed the PCR reads with MiXCR, giving one entry per CDR3 protein. The sample has 820,000 or so distinct CDR3 sequences; roughly 58% are singletons. Antigens for these TCRs are unknown. Sequenced sample: blood. The receptors derive from a girl aged 5-17 years with multiple sclerosis.

V and J are TRBV5-1 and TRBJ2-7; possible D gene TRBD1, 6 bases. V was shortened by 0 bases and J by 2 bases, with 15 bases between the two germline ends. This CDR3 contains 16 residues. Germline loops: CDR1 SGHRS, CDR2 YFSETQ. The CDR3 loop reads CASSLGRDTIPYEQYF. In DNA, the CDR3 is TGCGCCAGCAGCTTGGGCCGGGACACTATTCCCTACGAGCAGTACTTC.

This clonotype was recorded only once. V and J are TRBV28 and TRBJ1-5; no clear D gene. The germline V and J ends were trimmed by 6 bases and 2 bases, with 17 bases remaining between them. Germline CDR1 is MDHEN and CDR2 is SYDVKM. The CDR3 extends over 16 amino acids. CDR3 in DNA: TGTGCCAGCAGCCCACATACGGGTGATGGCAATCAGCCCCAGCATTTT. This sequence encodes CASSPHTGDGNQPQHF. Full variable domain (missing parts from reference TRBV28 and TRBJ1-5): DVKVTQSSRYLVKRTGEKVFLECVQDMDHENMFWYRQDPGLGLRLIYFSYDVKMKEKGDIPEGYSVSREKKERFSLILESASTNQTSMYLCASSPHTGDGNQPQHFGDGTRLSIL.

Only a few counts were recorded for this clonotype. The V and J genes are TRBV20-1 and TRBJ2-5, with D unclear. The DNA end favors TRBJ2-7, so the J call may be wrong. There are 13 residues in the CDR3. Germline assignment: CDR1 DFQATT and CDR2 SNEGSKA (reference sequence). The CDR3 DNA reads as TGCAGTGCCCTCGGCCCTATGAAAAACGAGCAGTACTTC. As protein: CSALGPMKNEQYF.

The chain combines TRBV27 with TRBJ1-2; no firm D call. CDR3 length: 13 amino acids. Germline CDR1 reads MNHEY; CDR2 reads SMNVEV (reference sequence). V was pared by 3 bases and J by 4 bases, with 9 bases between. The CDR3 region is CASSFRVLYGYTF. The CDR3 DNA follows: TGTGCCAGCAGTTTTCGGGTTCTCTATGGCTACACCTTC.

The gene calls are TRBV2 and TRBJ1-1, with D possibly being TRBD1 (5 bases). V was pared by 7 bases and J by 5 bases, with 11 bases between. CDR1 and CDR2 (germline): SNHLY, FYNNEI. This CDR3 is 12 amino acids long. The DNA for the CDR3 is TGTGCCAGCACTCACCCAGGGACTGAAGCTTTCTTT. Protein product: CASTHPGTEAFF.

The rearrangement links TRBV5-1 to TRBJ2-1; TRBD1 might be the D (5 bases). This CDR3 spans 15 amino acids. The germline V gene has CDR1 SGHRS and CDR2 YFSETQ. Trimming removed 4 bases at V and 6 bases at J, with 17 bases between. The CDR3 DNA follows: TGCGCCAGCAGCCAGCCCGCGGCAGGGTTCAATGAGCAGTTCTTC. Translated: CASSQPAAGFNEQFF.

This rearrangement joins TRBV3-1 to TRBJ2-7, with 8 bases lining up with TRBD1. CDR1 LGHDT and CDR2 YNNKEL come from the germline V gene (reference sequence). The CDR3 loop spans 16 amino acids. The V segment lost 4 bases and the J segment 5 bases; nucleotides outside the gene matches: 13. For the CDR3, the DNA is TGTGCCAGCAGCCCCATTCTTCGACAGGGGAGTAACGAGCAGTACTTC. Translating gives CASSPILRQGSNEQYF.

This clonotype was seen repeatedly, ten times or more. The chain joins TRBV25-1 to TRBJ2-5; 7 bases align to TRBD1. This CDR3 is 13 amino acids long. Looked up from germline, CDR1 is MGHDK and CDR2 is SYGVNS. V shed 6 bases, J shed 5 bases, and the junction held 6 bases outside the gene matches. CDR3 DNA: TGTGCCAGCAGAGACAGGGTAGGGGAGACCCAGTACTTC. Protein product: CASRDRVGETQYF.

The V call is TRBV6-1, the J call TRBJ2-7, with D possibly being TRBD1 (6 bases). Germline lookup yields CDR1 MNHNS and CDR2 SASEGT. V lost 6 bases and J lost 2, with 14 bases in between. The CDR3 covers 14 residues. The CDR3 spells CASREYREPYEQYF. DNA of the CDR3: TGTGCCAGCAGGGAGTACAGGGAACCCTACGAGCAGTACTTC.

There are a few counts of this clonotype. The gene calls are TRBV12-5 and TRBJ1-5; 7 positions agree with TRBD1. CDR3 length: 13 residues. Losses at the gene ends were 7 bases for V and 4 bases for J; bases not matched to a gene: 4. Germline V gene lookup returns CDR1 LGHNT and CDR2 FRNRAP. CDR3 sequence: CASDRGVNQPQHF. CDR3 nucleotide sequence: TGTGCTAGTGACAGGGGAGTGAATCAGCCCCAGCATTTT.

This clonotype was seen once. The V gene is TRBV5-6, the J gene TRBJ2-1; D uncertain. The V gene lost 4 bases and the J gene lost 6 bases, with 14 bases spanning the gap. The CDR3 has 14 amino acids. Germline CDR1 SGHDT, CDR2 YYEEEE. CDR3 protein: CASSPHPYPNEQFF. DNA of the CDR3: TGTGCCAGCAGCCCCCACCCATACCCCAATGAGCAGTTCTTC.

The chain joins TRBV6-1 to TRBJ2-7; D perhaps matches TRBD1 (5 bases). Per germline, CDR1 MNHNS and CDR2 SASEGT. V lost 4 bases and J lost 5, with 15 bases in between. This CDR3 region has 14 residues. As DNA, the CDR3 is TGTGCCAGCAGTGGGGCAGGGAATTCCGACGAGCAGTACTTC. Translating gives CASSGAGNSDEQYF.

This clonotype was seen once. The CDR3 spells CASNLDRDVQYF. The CDR3 region has the DNA TGTGCCAGCAACCTTGACAGGGACGTGCAGTACTTC. This rearrangement joins TRBV2 to TRBJ2-7; 7 bases fit TRBD1. From germline, CDR1 is SNHLY and CDR2 FYNNEI. J gave up 9 bases and V 7 bases, and 9 bases lay outside the gene matches. This CDR3 has 12 amino acids.

This chain uses TRBV10-3 with TRBJ2-1, with 10 nucleotides matching TRBD2. V was clipped by 4 bases and J by 6 bases; unmatched bases: 3. From germline, CDR1 is ENHRY and CDR2 SYGVKD. This CDR3 comprises 14 residues. The CDR3 coding sequence is TGTGCCATCAGTGGGCTAGCGGGAGCCAATGAGCAGTTCTTC. Translation: CAISGLAGANEQFF.

The rearrangement links TRBV7-3 to TRBJ1-6; 7 bases are shared with TRBD1. Trimming removed 5 bases from V and 7 bases from J; junction bases left unmatched: 8. Germline V lookup: CDR1 SGHTA, CDR2 FQGTGA. This CDR3 is 15 amino acids long. CDR3 protein: CASSQWGTANSPLHF. The DNA of the CDR3 is TGTGCCAGCAGCCAGTGGGGGACAGCGAATTCACCCCTCCACTTT.

This clonotype occurred many times. Compared with germline, one end of the junction differs, possibly owing to a read error. This rearrangement joins TRBV5-1 to TRBJ2-6; D ambiguous. The germline gives CDR1 SGHRS, CDR2 YFSETQ. The CDR3 has 15 residues. The CDR3 spells CASSLVASGANVLTF. The CDR3 coding sequence is TGTGCCAGCAGTTTAGTGGCTTCGGGGGCCAACGTCCTGACTTTC.

This clonotype was found a few times. V usage is TRBV20-1 and J usage is TRBJ1-3; 8 positions agree with TRBD1. V was clipped by 6 bases and J by 8 bases; unmatched bases: 12. The CDR3 contains 14 residues. Germline loops: CDR1 DFQATT, CDR2 SNEGSKA (reference sequence). The CDR3 sequence: CSAPRQGTGDTIYF. The CDR3, as DNA: TGCAGTGCCCCAAGACAGGGGACGGGAGACACCATATATTTT.

This sequence joins TRBV10-3 and TRBJ2-6; D may be TRBD1 or TRBD2 (5 bases each). V lost 3 bases, J lost 0 bases, and 12 bases lay in between. The CDR3 contains 17 residues. Germline V gene lookup returns CDR1 ENHRY and CDR2 SYGVKD. CDR3 in DNA: TGTGCCATCAGTGATTGGGGACCTTACTCTGGGGCCAACGTCCTGACTTTC. This encodes CAISDWGPYSGANVLTF.

The chain links TRBV7-3 to TRBJ2-1; 15 bases are a match to TRBD2. The CDR3 consists of 17 residues. J gave up 4 bases and V 5 bases, and 6 bases lay outside the gene matches. Per germline, CDR1 SGHTA and CDR2 FQGTGA. Here the CDR3 reads CASSPGTSGRWYNEQFF. DNA of the CDR3: TGTGCCAGCAGCCCCGGGACTAGCGGGAGGTGGTACAATGAGCAGTTCTTC.

This clonotype has just a few counts. The chain uses TRBV5-1 and TRBJ2-5, with D possibly matching TRBD1 (6 bases). TRBJ2-7 explains the end of the DNA better; the J call may be wrong. Per the germline V gene, CDR1 is SGHRS and CDR2 is YFSETQ. This CDR3 has 14 residues. The CDR3 is CASSLATGRYEQYF. In nucleotides, the CDR3 is TGCGCCAGCAGCTTGGCCACAGGGCGCTACGAGCAGTACTTC.

V and J are TRBV2 and TRBJ2-7, with D perhaps TRBD2 (5 bases). Germline CDR1 is SNHLY and CDR2 is FYNNEI. V gave up 7 bases and J gave up 2 bases, with 24 bases separating them. The CDR3 is 17 amino acids. The CDR3 sequence: CASTLPREPPATYEQYF. The CDR3 DNA is TGTGCCAGCACCCTCCCGAGGGAGCCCCCAGCAACCTACGAGCAGTACTTC.

The chain couples TRBV2 to TRBJ2-7; maybe TRBD2 (5 bases). The CDR3 contains 17 residues. The germline V and J ends were trimmed by 4 bases and 0 bases, with 19 bases remaining between them. Germline CDR1 reads SNHLY; CDR2 reads FYNNEI. Written as DNA, the CDR3 is TGTGCCAGCAGTGGTGCGGTGAGGGCAGATAGCTCCTACGAGCAGTACTTC. Translated, it gives CASSGAVRADSSYEQYF.

The rearrangement uses TRBV5-1 and TRBJ2-5, with D perhaps TRBD2 (6 bases). Trimming removed 4 bases at V and 4 bases at J, with 17 bases between. Germline V lookup: CDR1 SGHRS, CDR2 YFSETQ. This CDR3 region has 15 residues. The CDR3 loop is CASSGGLRGPETQYF. In nucleotides, the CDR3 is TGCGCCAGCAGCGGAGGGCTTAGGGGTCCAGAGACCCAGTACTTC.

The chain links TRBV6-6 to TRBJ1-2; possibly TRBD1 for D (5 bases). This CDR3 has 13 residues. Trimming pared 11 bases from V and 2 bases from J, leaving 15 bases between. Germline V gene lookup returns CDR1 MNHNY and CDR2 SVGAGI (reference sequence). CDR3 loop: CAALGRINYGYTF. The CDR3 bases are TGTGCCGCTTTGGGACGGATAAACTATGGCTACACCTTC.